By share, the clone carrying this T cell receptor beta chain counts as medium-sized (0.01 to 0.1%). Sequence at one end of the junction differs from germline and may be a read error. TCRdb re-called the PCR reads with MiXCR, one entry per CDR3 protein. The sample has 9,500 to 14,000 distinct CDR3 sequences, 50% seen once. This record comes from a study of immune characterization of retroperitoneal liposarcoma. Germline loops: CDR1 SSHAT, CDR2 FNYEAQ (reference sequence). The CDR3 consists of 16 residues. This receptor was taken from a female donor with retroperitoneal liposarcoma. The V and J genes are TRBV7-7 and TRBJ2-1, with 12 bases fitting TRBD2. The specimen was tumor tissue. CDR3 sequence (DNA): TGTGCTAGCAGCTTAGATGCTAGCGGGAGGGCGAATGAGCAGTTCTTC. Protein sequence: CASSLDASGRANEQFF. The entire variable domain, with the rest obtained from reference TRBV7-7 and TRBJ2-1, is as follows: GAGVSQSPRYKVTKRGQDVTLRCDPISSHATLYWYQQALGQGPEFLTYFNYEAQPDKSGLPSDRFSAERPEGSISTLTIQRTEQRDSAMYRCASSLDASGRANEQFFGPGTRLTVL.